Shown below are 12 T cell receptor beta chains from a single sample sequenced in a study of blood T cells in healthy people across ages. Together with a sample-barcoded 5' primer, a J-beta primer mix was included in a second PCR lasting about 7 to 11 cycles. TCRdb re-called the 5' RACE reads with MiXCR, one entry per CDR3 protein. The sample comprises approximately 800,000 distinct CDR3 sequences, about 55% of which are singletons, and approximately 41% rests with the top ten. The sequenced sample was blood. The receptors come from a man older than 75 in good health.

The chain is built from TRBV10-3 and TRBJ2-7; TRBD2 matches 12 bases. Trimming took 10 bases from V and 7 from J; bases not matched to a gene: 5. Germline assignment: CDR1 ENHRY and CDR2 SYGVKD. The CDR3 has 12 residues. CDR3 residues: CATGLAGKEQYF. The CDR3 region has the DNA TGTGCCACGGGACTAGCGGGTAAAGAGCAGTACTTC.

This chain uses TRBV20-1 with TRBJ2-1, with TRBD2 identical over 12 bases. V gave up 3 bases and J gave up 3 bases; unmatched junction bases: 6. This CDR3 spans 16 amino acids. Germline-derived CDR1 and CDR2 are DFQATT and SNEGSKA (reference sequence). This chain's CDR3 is CSARPLAGGLYNEQFF. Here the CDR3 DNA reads TGCAGTGCTAGGCCCCTAGCGGGAGGGCTCTACAATGAGCAGTTCTTC.

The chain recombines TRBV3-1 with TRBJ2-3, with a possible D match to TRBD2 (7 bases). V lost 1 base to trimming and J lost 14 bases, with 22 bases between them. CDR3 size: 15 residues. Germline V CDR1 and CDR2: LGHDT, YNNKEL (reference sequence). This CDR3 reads CASSQGDGGHRYAYF. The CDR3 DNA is TGTGCCAGCAGCCAAGGTGACGGGGGGCACAGATACGCGTATTTT.

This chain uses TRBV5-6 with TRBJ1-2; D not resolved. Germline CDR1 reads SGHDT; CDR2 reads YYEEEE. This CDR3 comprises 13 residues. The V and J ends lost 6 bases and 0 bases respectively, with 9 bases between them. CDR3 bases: TGTGCCAGCACCGCAGGCTCTAACTATGGCTACACCTTC. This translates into CASTAGSNYGYTF. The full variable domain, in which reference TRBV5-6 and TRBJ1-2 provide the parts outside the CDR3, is DAGVTQSPTHLIKTRGQQVTLRCSPKSGHDTVSWYQQALGQGPQFIFQYYEEEERQRGNFPDRFSGHQFPNYSSELNVNALLLGDSALYLCASTAGSNYGYTFGSGTRLTVV.

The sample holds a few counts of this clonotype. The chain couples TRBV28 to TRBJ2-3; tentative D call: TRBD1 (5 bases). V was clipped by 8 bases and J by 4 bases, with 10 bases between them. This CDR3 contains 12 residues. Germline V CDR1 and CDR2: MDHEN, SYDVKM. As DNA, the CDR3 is TGTGCCAGCGGGGCAGTGGCAGATACGCAGTATTTT. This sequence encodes CASGAVADTQYF.

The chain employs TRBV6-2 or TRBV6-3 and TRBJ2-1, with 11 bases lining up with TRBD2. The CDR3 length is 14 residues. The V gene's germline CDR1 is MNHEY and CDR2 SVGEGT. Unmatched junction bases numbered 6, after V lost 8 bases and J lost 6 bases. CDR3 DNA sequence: TGTGCCAGCGATCTAGCGGGAGGTACCAATGAGCAGTTCTTC. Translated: CASDLAGGTNEQFF.

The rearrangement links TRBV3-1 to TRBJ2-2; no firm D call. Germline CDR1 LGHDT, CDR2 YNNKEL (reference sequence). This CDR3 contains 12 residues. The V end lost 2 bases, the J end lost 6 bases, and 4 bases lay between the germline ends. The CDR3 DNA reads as TGTGCCAGCAGCCAACGGGCCGGGGAGCTGTTTTTT. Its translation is CASSQRAGELFF.

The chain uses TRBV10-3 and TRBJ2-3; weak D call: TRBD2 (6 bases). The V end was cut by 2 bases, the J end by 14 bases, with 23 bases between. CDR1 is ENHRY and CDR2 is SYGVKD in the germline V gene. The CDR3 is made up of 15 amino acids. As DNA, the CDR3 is TGTGCCATCAGTGAGCCCGCTAGCGCCGGTGGAGACGCGTATTTT. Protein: CAISEPASAGGDAYF.

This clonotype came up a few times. CDR3 sequence (DNA): TGCGCCAGCAGCCAAGATCAGACACGGGAGCACAGAGACGCGTATTTT. It specifies CASSQDQTREHRDAYF. J is TRBJ2-3 and V is TRBV4-1; perhaps TRBD2 as D (6 bases). V was shortened by 0 bases and J by 14 bases, with 24 bases between the two germline ends. This CDR3 has 16 amino acids. Germline V gives CDR1 MGHRA, CDR2 YSYEKL.

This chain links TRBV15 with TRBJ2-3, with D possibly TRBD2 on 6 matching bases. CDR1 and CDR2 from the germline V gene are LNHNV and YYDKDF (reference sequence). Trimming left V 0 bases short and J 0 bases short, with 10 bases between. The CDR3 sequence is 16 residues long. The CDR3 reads CATSRDVGTSTDTQYF. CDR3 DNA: TGTGCCACCAGCAGAGATGTGGGGACTAGCACAGATACGCAGTATTTT.

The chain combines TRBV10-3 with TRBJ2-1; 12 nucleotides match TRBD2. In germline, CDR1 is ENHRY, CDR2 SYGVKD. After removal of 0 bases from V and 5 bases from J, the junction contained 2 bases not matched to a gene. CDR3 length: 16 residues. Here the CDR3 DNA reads TGTGCCATCAGTGAGTCGGCTAGCGGGAGGGACAATGAGCAGTTCTTC. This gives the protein CAISESASGRDNEQFF.

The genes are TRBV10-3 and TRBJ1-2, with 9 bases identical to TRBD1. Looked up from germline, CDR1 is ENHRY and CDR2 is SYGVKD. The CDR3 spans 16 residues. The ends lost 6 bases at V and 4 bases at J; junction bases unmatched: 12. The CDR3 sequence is CAISRPGQGAVYGYTF. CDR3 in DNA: TGTGCCATCAGCCGACCGGGACAGGGAGCGGTCTATGGCTACACCTTC.